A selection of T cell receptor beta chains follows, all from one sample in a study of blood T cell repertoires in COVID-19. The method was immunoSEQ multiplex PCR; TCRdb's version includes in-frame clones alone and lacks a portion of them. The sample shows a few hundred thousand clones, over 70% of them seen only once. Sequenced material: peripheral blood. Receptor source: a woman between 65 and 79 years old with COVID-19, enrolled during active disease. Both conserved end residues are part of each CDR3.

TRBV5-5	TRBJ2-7	CASSSISYEQYF
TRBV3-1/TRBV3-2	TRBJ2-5	CASSRFRTSGLQETQYF
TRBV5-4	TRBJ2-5	CASSKREVGETQYF
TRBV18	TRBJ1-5	CASSPEGLNQPQHF
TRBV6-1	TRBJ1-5	CASSEARGSFGNQPQHF
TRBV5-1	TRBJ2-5	CASSRGTGQETQYF
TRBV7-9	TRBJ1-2	CASSSTGTGGSGYTF
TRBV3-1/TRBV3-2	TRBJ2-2	CASSPGTGTGELFF
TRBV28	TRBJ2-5	CASISGGLGVREGTQYF
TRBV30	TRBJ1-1	CAWSVRSGLNTEAFF
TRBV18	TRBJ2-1	CASSPSRLYNEQFF
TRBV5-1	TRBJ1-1	CASSLAPGHKNTEAFF
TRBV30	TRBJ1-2	CAWSGDRNYGYTF